The next 12 T cell receptor beta chains were all read from a single sample in a study of CXCR3-negative and CXCR3-positive naive CD8 T cells. Carrying UMI labels, the TRB cDNA libraries were prepared through 5' RACE. TCRdb re-called the 5' RACE reads and catalogs CDR3 proteins one per entry, DNA excluded. Its clone listing holds about 92,000 distinct CDR3 sequences. The sample was naive CXCR3- CD8+ T cells from blood. Subset of the sample: CD45RO-CCR7+CD27+CD95- naive CD8+ T cells lacking CXCR3 (TNR3-). The receptors here all came from a human donor in good health. Some clones in this sample may be carry-over from other donors' samples.

J is TRBJ2-1 and V is TRBV12-3 or TRBV12-4; with no DNA, the TCRdb D assignment of TRBD2 cannot be verified. This CDR3 has 14 residues. This chain's CDR3 is CASHTSGRRNEQFF.

This chain connects TRBV7-2 to TRBJ2-5; TCRdb designates TRBD1, a call that cannot be tested without DNA. The CDR3 length is 15 residues. Germline CDR1 reads SGHTA; CDR2 reads FQGNSA. The CDR3: CASSLVGGIQETQYF.

The genes are TRBV7-6 and TRBJ2-1; with no DNA, the TCRdb D assignment of TRBD1 cannot be verified. The germline gives CDR1 SGHVS, CDR2 FNYEAQ. This CDR3 has 14 amino acids. CDR3 loop: CASSPPSGKREQFF.

V gene TRBV7-9 combines with J gene TRBJ1-2; TCRdb returns TRBD1, unconfirmable since there is no DNA. There are 12 residues in the CDR3. Germline V gives CDR1 SEHNR, CDR2 FQNEAQ (reference sequence). This chain's CDR3 is CASRAGIYGYTF.

The chain has TRBV12-3 or TRBV12-4 and TRBJ2-5; TCRdb names TRBD2, which stays unverified in the absence of DNA. The CDR3 contains 14 residues. This CDR3 reads CASSQLAGEETQYF.

CDR3 in amino acids: CASSKSGGADTQYF. The V call is TRBV7-6, the J call TRBJ2-3; the TRBD2 assignment by TCRdb is unverifiable without DNA. The CDR3 totals 14 residues. Germline V CDR1 and CDR2: SGHVS, FNYEAQ.

The V call is TRBV7-9, the J call TRBJ2-7. The CDR3 sequence is 15 residues long. The germline CDR1 and CDR2 sequences are SEHNR and FQNEAQ (reference sequence). This CDR3 is CASSPRTVYPYEQYF.

This rearrangement joins TRBV29-1 to TRBJ2-7; the TCRdb D gene call, TRBD1, has no DNA to confirm it. The CDR3 is made up of 15 amino acids. Germline CDR1 is SQVTM and CDR2 is ANQGSEA. The CDR3 reads CSVAPTGQGLYEQYF.

The J gene is TRBJ2-1, the V gene TRBV28; TCRdb reports TRBD2, a call that lacks DNA to check it against. The CDR3 is 13 residues long. The germline gives CDR1 MDHEN, CDR2 SYDVKM. This CDR3 is CASGDLSYNEQFF.

The chain combines TRBV4-1 with TRBJ2-7. The CDR3 has 15 residues. CDR1 is MGHRA and CDR2 is YSYEKL in the germline V gene. The CDR3 here is CASSQRMLGSYEQYF.

The chain carries TRBV7-3 and TRBJ2-1; TCRdb returns TRBD1, unconfirmable since there is no DNA. Germline CDR1 is SGHTA and CDR2 is FQGTGA. The length of the CDR3 is 15 residues. CDR3 region: CASSLSGGALNEQFF.

The chain uses TRBV28 and TRBJ2-5; TCRdb calls TRBD1, which cannot be checked without DNA. Germline V lookup: CDR1 MDHEN, CDR2 SYDVKM. The CDR3 consists of 14 residues. CDR3 protein: CASSPDSKQETQYF.